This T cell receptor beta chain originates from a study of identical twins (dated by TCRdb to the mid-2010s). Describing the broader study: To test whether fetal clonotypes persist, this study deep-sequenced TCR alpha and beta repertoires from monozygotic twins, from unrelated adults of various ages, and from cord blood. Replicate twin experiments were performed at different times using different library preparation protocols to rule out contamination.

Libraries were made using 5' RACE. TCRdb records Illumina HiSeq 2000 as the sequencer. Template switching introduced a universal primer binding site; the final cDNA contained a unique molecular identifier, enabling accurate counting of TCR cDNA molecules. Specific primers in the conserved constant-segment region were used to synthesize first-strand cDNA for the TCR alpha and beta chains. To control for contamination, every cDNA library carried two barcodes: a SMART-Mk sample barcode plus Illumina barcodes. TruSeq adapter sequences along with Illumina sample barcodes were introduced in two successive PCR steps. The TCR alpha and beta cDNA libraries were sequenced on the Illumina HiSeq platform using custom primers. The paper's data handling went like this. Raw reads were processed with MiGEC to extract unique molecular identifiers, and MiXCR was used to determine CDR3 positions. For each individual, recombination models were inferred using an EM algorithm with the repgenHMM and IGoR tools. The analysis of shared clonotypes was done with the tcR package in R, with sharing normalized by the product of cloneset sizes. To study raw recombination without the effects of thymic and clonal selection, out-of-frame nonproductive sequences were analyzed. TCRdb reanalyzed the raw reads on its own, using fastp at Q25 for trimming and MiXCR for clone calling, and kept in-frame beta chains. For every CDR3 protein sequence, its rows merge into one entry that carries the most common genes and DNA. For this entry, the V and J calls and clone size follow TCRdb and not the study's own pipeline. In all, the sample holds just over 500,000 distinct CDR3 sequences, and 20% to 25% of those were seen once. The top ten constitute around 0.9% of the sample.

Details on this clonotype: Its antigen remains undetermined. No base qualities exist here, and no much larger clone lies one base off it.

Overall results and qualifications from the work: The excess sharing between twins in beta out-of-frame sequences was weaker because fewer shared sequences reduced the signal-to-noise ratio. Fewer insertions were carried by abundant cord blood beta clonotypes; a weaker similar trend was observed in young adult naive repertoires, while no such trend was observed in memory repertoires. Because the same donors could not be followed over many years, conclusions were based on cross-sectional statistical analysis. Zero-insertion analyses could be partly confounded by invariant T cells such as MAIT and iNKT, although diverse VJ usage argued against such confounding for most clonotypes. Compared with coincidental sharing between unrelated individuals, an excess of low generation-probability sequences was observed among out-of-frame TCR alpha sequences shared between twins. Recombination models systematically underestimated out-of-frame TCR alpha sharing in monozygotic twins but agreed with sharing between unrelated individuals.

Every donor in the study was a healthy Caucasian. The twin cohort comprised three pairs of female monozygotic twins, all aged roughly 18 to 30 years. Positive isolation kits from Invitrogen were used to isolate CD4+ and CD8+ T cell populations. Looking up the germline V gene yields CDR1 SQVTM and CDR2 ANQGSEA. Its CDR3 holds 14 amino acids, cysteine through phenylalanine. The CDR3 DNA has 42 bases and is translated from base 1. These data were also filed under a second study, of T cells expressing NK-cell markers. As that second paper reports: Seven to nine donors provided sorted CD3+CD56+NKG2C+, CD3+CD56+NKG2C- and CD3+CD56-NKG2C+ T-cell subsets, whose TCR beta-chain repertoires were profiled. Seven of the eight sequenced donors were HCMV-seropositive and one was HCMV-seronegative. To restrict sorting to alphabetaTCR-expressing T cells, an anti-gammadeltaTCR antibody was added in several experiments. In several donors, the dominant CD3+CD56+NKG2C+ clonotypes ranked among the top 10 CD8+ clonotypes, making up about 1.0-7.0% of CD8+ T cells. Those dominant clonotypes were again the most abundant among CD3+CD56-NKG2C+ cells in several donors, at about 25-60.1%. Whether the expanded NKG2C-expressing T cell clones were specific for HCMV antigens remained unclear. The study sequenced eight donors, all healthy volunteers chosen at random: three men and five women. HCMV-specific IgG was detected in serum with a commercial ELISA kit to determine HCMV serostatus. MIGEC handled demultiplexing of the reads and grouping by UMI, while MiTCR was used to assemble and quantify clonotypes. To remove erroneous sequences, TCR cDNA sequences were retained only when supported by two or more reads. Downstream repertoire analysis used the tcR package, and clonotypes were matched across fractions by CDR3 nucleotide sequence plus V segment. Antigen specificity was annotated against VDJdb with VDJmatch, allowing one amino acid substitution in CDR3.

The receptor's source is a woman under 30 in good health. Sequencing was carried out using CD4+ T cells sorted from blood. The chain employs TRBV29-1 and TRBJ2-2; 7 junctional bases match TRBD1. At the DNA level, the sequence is TGCAGTGTAAAACAGGGGCTGCGTACCGGGGAGCTGTTTTTT. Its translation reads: CSVKQGLRTGELFF.